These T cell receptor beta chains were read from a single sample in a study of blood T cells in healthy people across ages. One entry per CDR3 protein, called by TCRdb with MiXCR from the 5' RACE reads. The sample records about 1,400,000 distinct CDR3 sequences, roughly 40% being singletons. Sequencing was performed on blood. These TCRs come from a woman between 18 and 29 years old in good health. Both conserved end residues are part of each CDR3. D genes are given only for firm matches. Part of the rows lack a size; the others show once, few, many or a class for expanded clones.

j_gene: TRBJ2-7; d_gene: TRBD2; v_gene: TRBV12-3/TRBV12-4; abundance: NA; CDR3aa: CASSLASLAGSYNEQYF; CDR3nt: TGTGCCAGCAGTTTAGCGTCCCTAGCGGGCTCCTACAATGAGCAGTACTTC
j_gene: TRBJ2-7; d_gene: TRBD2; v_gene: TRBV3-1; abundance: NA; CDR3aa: CASSQAGAGVYEQYF; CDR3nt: TGTGCCAGCAGCCAAGCCGGGGCGGGGGTCTACGAGCAGTACTTC
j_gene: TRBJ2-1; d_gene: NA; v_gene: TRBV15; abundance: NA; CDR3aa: CATSRDPSDNEQFF; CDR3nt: TGTGCCACCAGCAGAGATCCTAGCGACAATGAGCAGTTCTTC
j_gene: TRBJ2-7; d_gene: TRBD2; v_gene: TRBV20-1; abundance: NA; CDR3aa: CSARPSRISGIYEQYF; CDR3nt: TGCAGTGCTAGACCCTCGCGGATTAGCGGGATCTACGAGCAGTACTTC
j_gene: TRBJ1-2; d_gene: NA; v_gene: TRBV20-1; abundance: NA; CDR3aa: CSARGGRYGYTF; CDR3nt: TGCAGTGCTAGGGGGGGGCGGTATGGCTACACCTTC
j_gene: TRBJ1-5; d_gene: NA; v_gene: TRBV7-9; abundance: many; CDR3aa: CASSLYLGPQHF; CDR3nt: TGTGCCAGCAGCTTATATCTGGGGCCCCAGCATTTT
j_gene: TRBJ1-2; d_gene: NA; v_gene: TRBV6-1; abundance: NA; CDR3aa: CASSEPPYGYTF; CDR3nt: TGTGCCAGCAGTGAACCCCCCTATGGCTACACCTTC
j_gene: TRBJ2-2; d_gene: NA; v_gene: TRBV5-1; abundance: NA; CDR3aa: CASSLIGGRDTEELFF; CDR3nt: TGCGCCAGCAGCTTGATCGGAGGGAGGGACACCGAGGAGCTGTTTTTT
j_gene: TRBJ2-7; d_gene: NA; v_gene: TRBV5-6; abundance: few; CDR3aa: CASSFEESYEQYF; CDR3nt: TGTGCCAGCAGCTTTGAGGAGTCCTACGAGCAGTACTTC
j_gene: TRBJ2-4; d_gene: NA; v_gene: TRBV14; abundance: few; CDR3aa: CASSLGQIGIQYF; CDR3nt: TGTGCCAGCAGCCTCGGACAGATAGGCATTCAGTACTTC
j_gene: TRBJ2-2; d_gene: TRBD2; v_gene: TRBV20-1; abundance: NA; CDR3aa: CSARASGRRGGELFF; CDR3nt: TGCAGTGCTCGAGCTAGCGGGAGGAGAGGCGGGGAGCTGTTTTTT
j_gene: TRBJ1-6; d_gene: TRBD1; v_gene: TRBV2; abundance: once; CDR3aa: CASEDRGSSPLHF; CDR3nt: TGTGCCAGCGAGGACAGGGGGAGTTCACCCCTCCACTTT
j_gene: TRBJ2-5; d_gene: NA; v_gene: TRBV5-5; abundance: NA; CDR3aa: CASSFRRYFVGAQETQYF; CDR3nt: TGTGCCAGCAGCTTTCGGAGGTACTTCGTAGGGGCCCAAGAGACCCAGTACTTC
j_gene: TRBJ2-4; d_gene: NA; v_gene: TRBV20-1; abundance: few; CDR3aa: CSASLLITNIQYF; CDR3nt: TGCAGTGCTAGCCTCCTGATCACAAACATTCAGTACTTC
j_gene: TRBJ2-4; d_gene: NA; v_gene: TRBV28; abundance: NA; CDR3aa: CASSYPRGGLAKNIQYF; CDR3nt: TGTGCCAGCAGCTACCCGAGGGGGGGACTAGCCAAAAACATTCAGTACTTC
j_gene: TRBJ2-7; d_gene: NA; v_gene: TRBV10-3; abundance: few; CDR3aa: CAIRGAAGSSYEQYF; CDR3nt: TGTGCCATCAGGGGGGCGGCGGGAAGCTCCTACGAGCAGTACTTC
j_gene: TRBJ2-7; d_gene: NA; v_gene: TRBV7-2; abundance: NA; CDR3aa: CASSSQRSYEQYF; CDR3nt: TGTGCCAGCAGCTCGCAGCGGTCCTACGAGCAGTACTTC
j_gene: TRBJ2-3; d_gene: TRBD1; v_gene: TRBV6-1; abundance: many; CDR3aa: CASSEAGTGRTDTQYF; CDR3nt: TGTGCCAGCAGTGAAGCCGGGACAGGGAGAACAGATACGCAGTATTTT
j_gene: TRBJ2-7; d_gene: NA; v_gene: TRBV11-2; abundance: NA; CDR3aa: CASSFGSDEQYF; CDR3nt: TGTGCCAGCAGCTTTGGGTCGGACGAGCAGTACTTC
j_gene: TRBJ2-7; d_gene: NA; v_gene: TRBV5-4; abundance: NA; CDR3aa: CASSLGVGDPYEQYF; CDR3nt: TGTGCCAGCAGCTTGGGTGTAGGGGACCCCTACGAGCAGTACTTC
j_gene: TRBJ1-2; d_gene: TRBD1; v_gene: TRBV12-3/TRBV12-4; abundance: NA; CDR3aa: CASSLWDREHGYTF; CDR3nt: TGTGCCAGCAGTTTATGGGACAGGGAGCATGGCTACACCTTC
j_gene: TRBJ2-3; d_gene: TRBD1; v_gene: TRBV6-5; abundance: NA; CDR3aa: CASRNRQGMNTQYF; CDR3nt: TGTGCCAGCAGAAACAGACAGGGGATGAATACGCAGTATTTT
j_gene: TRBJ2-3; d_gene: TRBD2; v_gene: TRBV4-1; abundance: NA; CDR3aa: CASSQAPPLDGGYGDTQYF; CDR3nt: TGCGCCAGCAGCCAAGCCCCCCCCTTGGACGGGGGGTATGGAGATACGCAGTATTTT
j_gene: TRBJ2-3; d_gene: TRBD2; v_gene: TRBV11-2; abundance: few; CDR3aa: CASSLQGAGGTDTQYF; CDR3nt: TGTGCCAGCAGCTTACAAGGGGCGGGGGGCACAGATACGCAGTATTTT
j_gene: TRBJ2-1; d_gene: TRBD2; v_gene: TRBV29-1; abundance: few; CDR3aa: CSHGGDSGYNEQFF; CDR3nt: TGCAGTCATGGAGGGGATAGCGGGTACAATGAGCAGTTCTTC
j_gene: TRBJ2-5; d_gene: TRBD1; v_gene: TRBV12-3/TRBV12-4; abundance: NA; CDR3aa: CASSLSWDRAQETQYF; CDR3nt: TGTGCCAGCAGTTTAAGCTGGGACAGGGCCCAAGAGACCCAGTACTTC
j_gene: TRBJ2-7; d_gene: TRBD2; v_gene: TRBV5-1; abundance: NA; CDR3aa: CASSGASGYTYEQYF; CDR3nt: TGCGCCAGCAGCGGAGCTAGCGGGTATACCTACGAGCAGTACTTC
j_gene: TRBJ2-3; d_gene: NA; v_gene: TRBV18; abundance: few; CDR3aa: CASSHSSPGPTDTQYF; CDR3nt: TGTGCCAGCTCTCATTCCTCTCCTGGTCCCACAGATACGCAGTATTTT
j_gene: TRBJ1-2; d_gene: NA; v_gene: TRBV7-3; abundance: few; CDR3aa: CASSLVRDDGYTF; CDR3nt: TGTGCCAGCAGTTTAGTCAGGGATGATGGCTACACCTTC
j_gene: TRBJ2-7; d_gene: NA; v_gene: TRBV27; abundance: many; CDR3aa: CASSLSISYEQYF; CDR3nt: TGTGCCAGCAGTTTATCAATCTCCTACGAGCAGTACTTC
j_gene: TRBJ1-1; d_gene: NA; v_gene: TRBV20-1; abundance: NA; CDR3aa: CSVDSWDTEAFF; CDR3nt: TGCAGTGTGGACAGCTGGGACACTGAAGCTTTCTTT
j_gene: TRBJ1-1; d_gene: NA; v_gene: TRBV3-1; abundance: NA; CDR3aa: CASSQDLPWGVRTEAFF; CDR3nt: TGTGCCAGCAGCCAAGATCTCCCGTGGGGAGTGAGGACTGAAGCTTTCTTT
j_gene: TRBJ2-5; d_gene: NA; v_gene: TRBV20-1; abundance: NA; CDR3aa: CSARDPPRGTQYF; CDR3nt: TGCAGTGCTAGAGATCCTCCTAGAGGGACCCAGTACTTC
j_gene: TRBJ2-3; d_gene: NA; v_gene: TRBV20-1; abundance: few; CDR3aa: CSAQQGTQSTDTQYF; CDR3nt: TGCAGTGCCCAACAAGGGACCCAGAGCACAGATACGCAGTATTTT
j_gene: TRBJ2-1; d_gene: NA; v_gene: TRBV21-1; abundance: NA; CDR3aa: CASSDQRDGQFF; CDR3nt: TGTGCCAGCAGCGACCAGCGGGATGGGCAGTTCTTC
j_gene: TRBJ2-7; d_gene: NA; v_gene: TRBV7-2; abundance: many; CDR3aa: CASSLGLGPYEQYF; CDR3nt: TGTGCCAGCAGTCTGGGACTGGGGCCCTACGAGCAGTACTTC
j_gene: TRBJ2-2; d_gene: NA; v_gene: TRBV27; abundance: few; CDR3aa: CASSLKFGGAPGTGELFF; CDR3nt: TGTGCCAGCAGTTTAAAATTTGGGGGGGCCCCGGGCACCGGGGAGCTGTTTTTT
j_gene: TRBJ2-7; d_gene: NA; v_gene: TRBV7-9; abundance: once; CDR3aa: CASSDGHRSYEQYF; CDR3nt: TGTGCCAGCAGCGACGGACACCGCTCCTACGAGCAGTACTTC
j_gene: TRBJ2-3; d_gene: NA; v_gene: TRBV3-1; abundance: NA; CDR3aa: CASTPLGGSDTQYF; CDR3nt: TGTGCCAGCACCCCCCTCGGTGGATCAGATACGCAGTATTTT
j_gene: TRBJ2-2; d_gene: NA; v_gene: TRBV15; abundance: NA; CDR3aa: CATSRQGSTGELFF; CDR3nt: TGTGCCACCAGCAGACAGGGAAGCACTGGGGAGCTGTTTTTT
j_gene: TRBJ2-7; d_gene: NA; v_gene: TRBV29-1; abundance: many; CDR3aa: CSVEGMFRQYF; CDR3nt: TGCAGCGTTGAAGGGATGTTCCGGCAGTACTTC
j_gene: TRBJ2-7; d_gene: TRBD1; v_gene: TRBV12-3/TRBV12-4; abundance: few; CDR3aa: CASKSAGTGTHEQYF; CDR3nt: TGTGCCAGCAAGTCCGCCGGGACAGGGACCCACGAGCAGTACTTC
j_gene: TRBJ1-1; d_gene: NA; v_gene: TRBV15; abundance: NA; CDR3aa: CATSRDSIPATEAFF; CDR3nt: TGTGCCACCAGCAGAGATTCTATCCCGGCCACTGAAGCTTTCTTT
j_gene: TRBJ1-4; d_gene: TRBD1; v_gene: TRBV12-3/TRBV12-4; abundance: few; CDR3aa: CASSLGTGEREKLFF; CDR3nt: TGTGCCAGCAGTTTGGGGACAGGAGAGAGGGAAAAACTGTTTTTT